This T cell receptor (beta chain) was sequenced in a study of spatial heterogeneity in lung cancer. Time point indicated: sample taken at primary tumor resection. This clonotype was detected only a few times. TCRdb re-analysed the 5' RACE reads in MiXCR, keeping a single row per CDR3 protein. The table records about 35,000 distinct CDR3 sequences, 3% to 3.5% of them present only once. V shed 5 bases and J shed 5 bases, with 10 bases lying between them. The CDR3 loop spans 12 amino acids. Germline V gene data show CDR1 as SNHLY and CDR2 as FYNNEI. The sequence was obtained from a male donor with early-stage non-small cell lung cancer. This sequence joins TRBV2 and TRBJ2-7; D is perhaps TRBD1 (5 bases). Sequencing used normal lung tissue next to the tumor, obtained at surgery. The CDR3 DNA reads as TGTGCCAGCAGTCGTCAGGGAAACGAGCAGTACTTC. Translating it yields CASSRQGNEQYF.